A selection of T cell receptor beta chains follows, all from one sample in a study of CXCR3-negative and CXCR3-positive naive CD8 T cells. Reanalyzing the 5' RACE reads, TCRdb keeps one entry per CDR3 protein, without DNA. This sample's table reports tens of thousands of distinct CDR3 sequences. Sequenced input: naive CXCR3- CD8+ T cells from blood. The source of these receptors is a human donor in good health. Some clones in this sample may be carry-over from other donors' samples. Each CDR3 is given with its conserved first and last residue.

TRBV5-5	TRBJ2-5	CASSLAWRPETQYF
TRBV4-3	TRBJ2-2	CASSQDRGGFTGEPFF
TRBV29-1	TRBJ1-1	CSAPGPGGPEAFF
TRBV29-1	TRBJ2-3	CSVEDEYGTDTQYF
TRBV27	TRBJ2-3	CASSLSIRLSDQVDTQYF
TRBV30	TRBJ2-1	CAGDRTYNEQFF
TRBV7-3	TRBJ2-2	CASSLGGGRTPGELFF
TRBV20-1	TRBJ2-7	CSARERRLAYPPNHYEQYF
TRBV11-3	TRBJ2-7	CASSLFLTPYEQYF
TRBV7-9	TRBJ1-6	CASSPTVDNSPLHF
TRBV7-2	TRBJ2-7	CASKKTDAYEQYF
TRBV3-1	TRBJ2-7	CASSPTSGGAEDYEQYF
TRBV5-1	TRBJ2-5	CASSLGGSETQYF
TRBV6-4	TRBJ2-1	CATGQGVSGEQFF
TRBV2	TRBJ2-7	CASSERPAYEQYF
TRBV21-1	TRBJ2-1	CASSLEVPYNEQFF
TRBV14	TRBJ1-1	CASNQIMNTEAFF
TRBV29-1	TRBJ2-7	CSVVPRWSSSYEQYF
TRBV7-3	TRBJ1-1	CASSLIITEAFF
TRBV11-2	TRBJ2-1	CASSLEAGNEQFF
TRBV5-1	TRBJ1-2	CASSISLGWDDPNYGYTF
TRBV29-1	TRBJ1-1	CSVGEGTEAFF
TRBV19	TRBJ2-7	CASLGERYEQYF
TRBV29-1	TRBJ2-2	CSVGQPNTGELFF
TRBV20-1	TRBJ2-1	CSARDRASGSSYNEQFF
TRBV28	TRBJ1-1	CASSLYKWRNTEAFF
TRBV28	TRBJ2-3	CASSLSAGSLIDTQYF
TRBV29-1	TRBJ2-7	CSVEGQGFYEQYF
TRBV29-1	TRBJ2-3	CSVEGGIFSTDTQYF
TRBV29-1	TRBJ2-7	CSVVATPWGGEQYF
TRBV7-2	TRBJ1-2	CASSFIQQGAAYGYTF
TRBV6-6	TRBJ1-5	CASSYAGDQPQHF
TRBV15	TRBJ1-1	CATSSPGARETEAFF
TRBV7-8	TRBJ2-3	CASSDGTGVDTQYF
TRBV5-5	TRBJ1-1	CASSQSTGGSEAFF
TRBV29-1	TRBJ2-2	CSVPRWGGMNTGELFF